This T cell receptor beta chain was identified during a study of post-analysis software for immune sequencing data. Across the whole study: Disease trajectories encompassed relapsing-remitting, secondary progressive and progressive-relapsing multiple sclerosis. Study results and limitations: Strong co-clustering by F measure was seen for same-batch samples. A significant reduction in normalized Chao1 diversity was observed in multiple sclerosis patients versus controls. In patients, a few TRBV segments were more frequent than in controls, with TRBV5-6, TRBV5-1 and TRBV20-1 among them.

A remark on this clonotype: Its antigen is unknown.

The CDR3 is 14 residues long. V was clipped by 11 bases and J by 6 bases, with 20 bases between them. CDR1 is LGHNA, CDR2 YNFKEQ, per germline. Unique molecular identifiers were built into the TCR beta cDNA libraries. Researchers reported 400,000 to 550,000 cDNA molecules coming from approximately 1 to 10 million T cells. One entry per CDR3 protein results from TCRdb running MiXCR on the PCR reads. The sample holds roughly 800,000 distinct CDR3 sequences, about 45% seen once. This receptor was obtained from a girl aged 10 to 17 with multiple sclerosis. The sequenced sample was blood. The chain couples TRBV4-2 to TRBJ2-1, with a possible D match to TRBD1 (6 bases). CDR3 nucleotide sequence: TGTGCCTCCCAAGGGGGACGGCAGACCAATGAGCAGTTCTTC. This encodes CASQGGRQTNEQFF.